Each of the 17 T cell receptor beta chains below was sequenced from the same sample in a study of glioma-infiltrating T cells after dendritic cell vaccination. Specified time point: after dendritic cell vaccination, including at tumor progression/relapse. The protocol was immunoSEQ multiplex PCR, while the TCRdb copy is restricted to in-frame clones and leaves out a portion. The profile covers 65,000 or so clones, with roughly 86% appearing a single time and approximately 10% taken by the ten largest. This material consisted of blood, taken after dendritic cell vaccination. The receptors here all came from a human donor with glioblastoma.

This chain links TRBV5-6 with TRBJ2-2; 8 bases align to TRBD1. The CDR3 runs 15 residues. After removal of 4 bases from V and 1 base from J, the junction contained 3 bases not matched to a gene. The V gene's germline CDR1 is SGHDT and CDR2 YYEEEE. CDR3 loop: CASSTDRGNTGELFF. The DNA of the CDR3 is TGTGCCAGCAGCACTGACAGGGGGAACACCGGGGAGCTGTTTTTT.

The chain uses TRBV4-1 and TRBJ2-2, with 9 bases aligning to TRBD2. CDR3 length: 16 amino acids. The ends lost 4 bases at V and 2 bases at J; junction bases unmatched: 5. The V gene's germline CDR1 is MGHRA and CDR2 YSYEKL. The CDR3 DNA follows: TGCGCCAGCAGCCCCCGGCTAGCGGGAAACACCGGGGAGCTGTTTTTT. It codes for CASSPRLAGNTGELFF.

The J gene is TRBJ2-1, the V gene TRBV6-1; 8 bases line up with TRBD1. From germline, CDR1 is MNHNS and CDR2 SASEGT. J was trimmed by 7 bases and V by 4 bases; bases with no gene match: 12. The CDR3 sequence is 16 residues long. The CDR3 region is CASSGIAGGRWNEQFF. CDR3 DNA: TGTGCCAGCAGTGGAATTGCAGGGGGCAGGTGGAATGAGCAGTTCTTC.

The rearrangement uses TRBV9 and TRBJ2-2, with TRBD1 matching over 9 bases. Trimming removed 5 bases from V and 5 bases from J; junction bases left unmatched: 7. The germline V gene encodes CDR1 SGDLS and CDR2 YYNGEE. This CDR3 comprises 15 residues. The CDR3 spells CASRQTGTGTGELFF. The CDR3 DNA sequence: TGTGCCAGCAGACAAACCGGGACAGGGACCGGGGAGCTGTTTTTT.

The chain links TRBV7-2 to TRBJ1-2; D might be TRBD1 (6 bases). V lost 1 base, J lost 8 bases, and 17 bases lay in between. CDR3 length: 15 amino acids. Germline V gives CDR1 SGHTA, CDR2 FQGNSA. CDR3 sequence reads: CASSLGQVAKLGYTF. CDR3 DNA sequence: TGTGCCAGCAGCTTAGGACAGGTGGCGAAGTTGGGCTACACCTTC. Drawing the rest from reference TRBV7-2 and TRBJ1-2, the complete variable domain is GAGVSQSPSNKVTEKGKDVELRCDPISGHTALYWYRQSLGQGLEFLIYFQGNSAPDKSGLPSDRFSAERTGGSVSTLTIQRTQQEDSAVYLCASSLGQVAKLGYTFGSGTRLTVV.

The chain carries TRBV2 and TRBJ2-1; 10 nucleotides align to TRBD2. This CDR3 has 16 residues. The junction had 10 bases not matched to a gene; V was cut back by 3 bases and J by 8 bases. Germline CDR1 SNHLY, CDR2 FYNNEI. The CDR3: CASSDWLAGGSDEQFF. The CDR3 DNA sequence: TGTGCCAGCAGTGATTGGTTAGCGGGAGGCAGTGATGAGCAGTTCTTC.

This clone was observed once. This chain links TRBV30 with TRBJ1-6, with D possibly TRBD1 on 6 matching bases. Trimming left V 1 base short and J 0 bases short, with 10 bases between. This CDR3 has 16 residues. Germline V lookup: CDR1 GTSNPN, CDR2 SVGIG (reference sequence). CDR3 bases: TGTGCCTGGAGTGAATGGGACACCTCCTATAATTCACCCCTCCACTTT. Its translation is CAWSEWDTSYNSPLHF. Full variable domain (rest looked up from reference TRBV30 and TRBJ1-6): SQTIHQWPATLVQPVGSPLSLECTVEGTSNPNLYWYRQAAGRGLQLLFYSVGIGQISSEVPQNLSASRPQDRQFILSSKKLLLSDSGFYLCAWSEWDTSYNSPLHFGNGTRLTVT.

This clone was detected once. The rearrangement joins TRBV18 to TRBJ2-7, with 9 bases fitting TRBD1. V dropped 1 base and J dropped 6; count of bases not matched to a gene: 10. The CDR3 runs 16 residues. The germline V gene has CDR1 KGHSH and CDR2 LQKENI. CDR3 DNA: TGTGCCAGCTCACCACTATCGGCACAGACAGGGGGCGAGCAGTACTTC. Its protein product is CASSPLSAQTGGEQYF.

The gene calls are TRBV5-1 and TRBJ2-3; D not certain. The CDR3 consists of 15 residues. The ends were cut back, 1 base at V and 0 bases at J, with 9 bases in the middle. CDR1 is SGHRS, CDR2 YFSETQ, per germline. In nucleotides, the CDR3 is TGCGCCAGCAGCTTGCATGGCGGCAGCACAGATACGCAGTATTTT. This sequence encodes CASSLHGGSTDTQYF.

CDR3 sequence (DNA): TGTGCCAGCAGCAGACAGGGGAATCAGCCCCAGCATTTT. This sequence encodes CASSRQGNQPQHF. The chain employs TRBV7-8 and TRBJ1-5; 8 bases match TRBD1. Germline CDR1 and CDR2: SGHVS and FQNEAQ. This CDR3 comprises 13 residues. V was pared by 5 bases and J by 4 bases, with 1 base of the junction left unmatched.

The CDR3 nucleotides read TGTGCCAGTAGCCGAATCTACTCAGGGGGCGATAACTATGGCTACACCTTC. Amino acids: CASSRIYSGGDNYGYTF. V usage is TRBV19 and J usage is TRBJ1-2; TRBD1 matches 8 bases. From germline, CDR1 is LNHDA and CDR2 SQIVND (reference sequence). There are 17 residues in the CDR3. J was trimmed by 1 base and V by 6 bases; bases with no gene match: 13.

The rearrangement links TRBV19 to TRBJ1-4, with 8 nucleotides matching TRBD1. J gave up 7 bases and V 5 bases, and 9 bases lay outside the gene matches. Per germline, CDR1 LNHDA and CDR2 SQIVND (reference sequence). This CDR3 spans 15 amino acids. CDR3 protein: CASSRVAGGPEKLFF. CDR3 coding DNA: TGTGCCAGTAGTCGAGTAGCAGGGGGCCCTGAAAAACTGTTTTTT.

The chain combines TRBV7-6 with TRBJ2-7; 8 nucleotides align to TRBD2. V lost 8 bases, J lost 0 bases, and 6 bases stayed unmatched. CDR1 and CDR2 from the germline V gene are SGHVS and FNYEAQ. CDR3 length: 14 residues. The CDR3 here is CASFRGGCSYEQYF. The CDR3 region has the DNA TGTGCCAGCTTCCGCGGGGGGTGCTCCTACGAGCAGTACTTC.

This chain uses TRBV13 with TRBJ2-5; a possible D gene is TRBD1 (6 bases). Trimming removed 5 bases at V and 11 bases at J, with 21 bases between. Germline CDR1 is PRHDT and CDR2 is FYEKMQ (reference sequence). This CDR3 has 14 residues. In nucleotides, the CDR3 is TGTGCCAGCAGCCCCGGTCCAGGGGTTGGTGAGCAGTACTTC. This sequence encodes CASSPGPGVGEQYF.

The count of this clone is one. This chain links TRBV7-2 with TRBJ1-2, with D perhaps matching TRBD1 (5 bases). Trimming took 1 base from V and 8 from J, leaving 23 bases between them. The CDR3 is 17 amino acids. CDR1 and CDR2 (germline): SGHTA, FQGNSA. CDR3 sequence: CASSLEAGRGIEEGYTF. CDR3 bases: TGTGCCAGCAGCTTAGAGGCAGGGCGAGGTATTGAAGAGGGCTACACCTTC. The entire variable domain, with the rest obtained from reference TRBV7-2 and TRBJ1-2, is as follows: GAGVSQSPSNKVTEKGKDVELRCDPISGHTALYWYRQSLGQGLEFLIYFQGNSAPDKSGLPSDRFSAERTGGSVSTLTIQRTQQEDSAVYLCASSLEAGRGIEEGYTFGSGTRLTVV.

The chain is built from TRBV18 and TRBJ2-5; D gene unclear. V dropped 5 bases and J dropped 5 bases, with 12 bases sitting between them. Germline loops: CDR1 KGHSH, CDR2 LQKENI. CDR3 length equals 13 residues. As DNA, the CDR3 is TGTGCCAGCTCAGCAAACTCGGAGGAGACCCAGTACTTC. This gives the protein CASSANSEETQYF.

The chain uses TRBV6-1 and TRBJ2-7, with D possibly matching TRBD1 (5 bases). The germline V gene has CDR1 MNHNS and CDR2 SASEGT. This CDR3 contains 16 residues. Trimming shortened V by 2 bases and J by 3 bases, and 17 bases separated the two germline ends. For the CDR3, the DNA is TGTGCCAGCAGTGAATCGGCAGGGTTTTCCTACTACGAGCAGTACTTC. Its protein is CASSESAGFSYYEQYF.